These T cell receptor beta chains were read from a single sample in a study of T cell changes during pregnancy in multiple sclerosis. Sequencing used immunoSEQ multiplex PCR; TCRdb keeps in-frame clones, though not all of them. Of around 50,000 clones listed, about 93% are singletons. Sequencing used CD4+ T cells from peripheral blood mononuclear cells, obtained after pregnancy. The source is a female donor in good health, enrolled as a control in a pregnancy study. Both conserved end residues are part of each CDR3. D genes are given only for firm matches. Some rows have no size entry. The others give once, few or many, or a class for an expanded clone.

CDR3	DNA	V	J	D	size
CASSQQGRDTEAFF	TGTGCCAGCTCCCAACAGGGCAGGGACACTGAAGCTTTCTTT	TRBV18	TRBJ1-1	.	.
CASSEWTGGESTEAFF	TGTGCCAGCAGTGAATGGACAGGGGGAGAATCCACTGAAGCTTTCTTT	TRBV6-1	TRBJ1-1	TRBD1	.
CASSPRPARDRLFNQPQHF	TGTGCCAGCAGCCCACGACCAGCCCGGGACAGACTTTTCAATCAGCCCCAGCATTTT	TRBV7-8	TRBJ1-5	TRBD1	.
CASSQEEGRLNTEAFF	TGCGCCAGCAGCCAAGAAGAGGGCAGACTGAACACTGAAGCTTTCTTT	TRBV4-1	TRBJ1-1	.	.
CASSVVDTHTGELFF	TGTGCCAGCAGCGTAGTAGACACGCACACCGGGGAGCTGTTTTTT	TRBV9	TRBJ2-2	.	once
CASSPRQGVYEQYF	TGTGCCAGCTCGCCCCGACAGGGGGTCTACGAGCAGTACTTC	TRBV18	TRBJ2-7	TRBD1	few
CASSLGGQGLAEQFF	TGTGCCAGCAGCTTAGGCGGACAGGGGCTGGCTGAGCAGTTCTTC	TRBV7-8	TRBJ2-1	TRBD1	.
CAIKTDRDANTGELFF	TGTGCCATCAAGACGGACAGGGACGCGAACACCGGGGAGCTGTTTTTT	TRBV10-3	TRBJ2-2	TRBD1	.
CASSVMRGGYTF	TGTGCCAGCAGTGTTATGCGAGGTGGCTACACCTTC	TRBV2	TRBJ1-2	.	.
CASSETVSPTYEQYF	TGTGCCAGCAGTGAGACAGTTTCCCCAACCTACGAGCAGTACTTC	TRBV6-4	TRBJ2-7	.	.
CASKVQRYTEAFF	TGTGCCAGCAAAGTACAGCGGTACACTGAAGCTTTCTTT	TRBV28	TRBJ1-1	.	.
CASRLRPLLAGGGYNEQFF	TGTGCCAGCAGACTAAGACCTTTACTAGCGGGAGGAGGTTACAATGAGCAGTTCTTC	TRBV7-9	TRBJ2-1	TRBD2	.
CASSASYEQYF	TGCGCCAGCAGCGCGTCCTACGAGCAGTACTTC	TRBV10-2	TRBJ2-7	.	.
CSVAGTVNYGYTF	TGCAGCGTTGCCGGGACAGTTAACTATGGCTACACCTTC	TRBV29-1	TRBJ1-2	TRBD1	once
CASSPFMPGQGGLEQFF	TGTGCCAGCTCACCCTTTATGCCGGGACAGGGAGGATTAGAGCAGTTCTTC	TRBV18	TRBJ2-1	TRBD1	.
CASSLAAGTGSSYEQYF	TGTGCCAGCAGCTTAGCCGCCGGGACAGGGAGCTCCTACGAGCAGTACTTC	TRBV7-6	TRBJ2-7	TRBD1	.
CASSRHEVGGPGETQYF	TGCGCCAGCAGCAGACACGAGGTGGGGGGGCCGGGAGAGACCCAGTACTTC	TRBV5-1	TRBJ2-5	.	.
CASSHGLGGPSLNEKLFF	TGCGCCAGCAGCCATGGCCTGGGGGGTCCTTCTCTTAATGAAAAACTGTTTTTT	TRBV5-1	TRBJ1-4	.	.
CASSLPRTASYGYTF	TGTGCCAGCAGCTTACCTCGGACTGCTTCTTATGGCTACACCTTC	TRBV7-9	TRBJ1-2	.	.
CASSGLTSGRPVTYEQYF	TGTGCCAGCAGCGGCCTAACTAGCGGGAGGCCCGTAACCTACGAGCAGTACTTC	TRBV7-9	TRBJ2-7	TRBD2	.
CASSRGYNEQFF	TGTGCCAGTAGCAGGGGTTACAATGAGCAGTTCTTC	TRBV19	TRBJ2-1	.	.
CASSLEAAGGPDTQYF	TGTGCCAGCAGCTTGGAGGCAGCGGGAGGACCAGATACGCAGTATTTT	TRBV5-4	TRBJ2-3	TRBD2	.
CASSSTDTQYF	TGTGCCAGCAGCTCAACAGATACGCAGTATTTT	TRBV13	TRBJ2-3	.	.
CSANRGEGHTF	TGCAGTGCCAACCGGGGTGAAGGCCACACCTTC	TRBV20-1	TRBJ1-2	.	.
CASSPESGQGSSPLHF	TGTGCCAGCAGCCCCGAGTCAGGACAGGGGAGCTCACCCCTCCACTTT	TRBV5-4	TRBJ1-6	TRBD1	.
CASSEVGRNNQPQHF	TGTGCCAGCAGTGAAGTTGGGAGGAATAATCAGCCCCAGCATTTT	TRBV6-1	TRBJ1-5	.	.
CASSLFRATEAFF	TGTGCCAGCAGTTTATTCAGGGCGACTGAAGCTTTCTTT	TRBV27	TRBJ1-1	.	.
CASSGVQGNYEQYF	TGTGCCAGCAGTGGTGTACAGGGGAACTACGAGCAGTACTTC	TRBV2	TRBJ2-7	TRBD1	once